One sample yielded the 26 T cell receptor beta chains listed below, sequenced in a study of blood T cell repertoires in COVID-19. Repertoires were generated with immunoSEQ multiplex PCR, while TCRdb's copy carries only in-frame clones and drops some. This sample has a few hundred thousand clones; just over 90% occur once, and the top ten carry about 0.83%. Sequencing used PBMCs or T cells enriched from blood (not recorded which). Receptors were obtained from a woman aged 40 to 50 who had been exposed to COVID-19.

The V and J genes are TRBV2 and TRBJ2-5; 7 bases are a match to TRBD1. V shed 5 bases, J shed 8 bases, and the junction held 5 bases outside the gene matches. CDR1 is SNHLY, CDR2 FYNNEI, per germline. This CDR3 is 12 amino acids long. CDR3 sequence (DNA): TGTGCCAGCAGTCCTCGACAGGGCACCCAGTACTTC. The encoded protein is CASSPRQGTQYF.

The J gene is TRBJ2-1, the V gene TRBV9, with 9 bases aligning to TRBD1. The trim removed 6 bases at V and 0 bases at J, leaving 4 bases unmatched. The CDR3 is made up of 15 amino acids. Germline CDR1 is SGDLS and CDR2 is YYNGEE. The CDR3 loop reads CASTGTGSSYNEQFF. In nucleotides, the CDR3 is TGTGCCAGCACCGGGACAGGGAGCTCCTACAATGAGCAGTTCTTC.

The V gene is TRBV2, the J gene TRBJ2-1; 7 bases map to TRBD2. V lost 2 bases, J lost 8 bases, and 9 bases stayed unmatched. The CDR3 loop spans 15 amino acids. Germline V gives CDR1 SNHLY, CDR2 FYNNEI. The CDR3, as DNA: TGTGCCAGCAGTGAACAAGGACTAGAGCTCGATGAGCAGTTCTTC. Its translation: CASSEQGLELDEQFF.

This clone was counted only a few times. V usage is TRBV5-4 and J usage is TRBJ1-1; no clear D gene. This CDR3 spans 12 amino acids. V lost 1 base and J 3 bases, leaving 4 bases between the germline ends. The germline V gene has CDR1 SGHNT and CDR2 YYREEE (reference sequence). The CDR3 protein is CASSLLDTEAFF. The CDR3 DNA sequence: TGTGCCAGCAGCTTGTTAGACACTGAAGCTTTCTTT.

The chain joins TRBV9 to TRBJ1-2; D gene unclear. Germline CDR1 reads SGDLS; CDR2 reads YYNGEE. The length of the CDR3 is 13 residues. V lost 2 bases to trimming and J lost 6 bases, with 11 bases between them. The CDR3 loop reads CASSVEGFNGYTF. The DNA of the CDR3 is TGTGCCAGCAGCGTGGAGGGCTTCAATGGCTACACCTTC.

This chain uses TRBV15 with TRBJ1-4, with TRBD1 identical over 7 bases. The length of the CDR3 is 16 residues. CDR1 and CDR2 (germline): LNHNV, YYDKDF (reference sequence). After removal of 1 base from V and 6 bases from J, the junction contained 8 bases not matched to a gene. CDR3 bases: TGTGCCACCAGCAGAGGGAGACCGGGACAGCATGAAAAACTGTTTTTT. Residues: CATSRGRPGQHEKLFF. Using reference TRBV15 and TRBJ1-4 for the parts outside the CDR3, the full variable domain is DAMVIQNPRYQVTQFGKPVTLSCSQTLNHNVMYWYQQKSSQAPKLLFHYYDKDFNNEADTPDNFQSRRPNTSFCFLDIRSPGLGDTAMYLCATSRGRPGQHEKLFFGSGTQLSVL.

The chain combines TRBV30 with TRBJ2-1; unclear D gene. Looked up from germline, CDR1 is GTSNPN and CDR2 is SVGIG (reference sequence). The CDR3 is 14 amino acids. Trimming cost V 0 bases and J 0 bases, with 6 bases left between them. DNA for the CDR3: TGTGCCTGGAGTGTAGAGAGCTCCTACAATGAGCAGTTCTTC. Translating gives CAWSVESSYNEQFF. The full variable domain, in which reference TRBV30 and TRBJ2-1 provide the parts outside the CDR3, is SQTIHQWPATLVQPVGSPLSLECTVEGTSNPNLYWYRQAAGRGLQLLFYSVGIGQISSEVPQNLSASRPQDRQFILSSKKLLLSDSGFYLCAWSVESSYNEQFFGPGTRLTVL.

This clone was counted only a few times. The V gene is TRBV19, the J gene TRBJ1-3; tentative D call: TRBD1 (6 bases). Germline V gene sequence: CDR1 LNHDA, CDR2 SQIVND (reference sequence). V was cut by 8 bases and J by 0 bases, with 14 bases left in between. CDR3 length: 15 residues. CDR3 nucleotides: TGTGCCAGTGGAGTAGACAGGTACTCTGGAAACACCATATATTTT. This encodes CASGVDRYSGNTIYF.

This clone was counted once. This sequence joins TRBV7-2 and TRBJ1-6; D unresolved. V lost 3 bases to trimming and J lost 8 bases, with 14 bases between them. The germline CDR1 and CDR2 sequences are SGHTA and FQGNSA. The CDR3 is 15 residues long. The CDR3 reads CASSFFAGFDSPLHF. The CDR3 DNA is TGTGCCAGCAGCTTCTTTGCAGGTTTCGATTCACCCCTCCACTTT.

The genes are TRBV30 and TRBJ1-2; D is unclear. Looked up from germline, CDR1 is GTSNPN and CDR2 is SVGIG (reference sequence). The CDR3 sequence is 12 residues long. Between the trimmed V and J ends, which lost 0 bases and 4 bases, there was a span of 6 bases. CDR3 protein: CAWSVLIYGYTF. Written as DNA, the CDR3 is TGTGCCTGGAGTGTCCTAATCTATGGCTACACCTTC.

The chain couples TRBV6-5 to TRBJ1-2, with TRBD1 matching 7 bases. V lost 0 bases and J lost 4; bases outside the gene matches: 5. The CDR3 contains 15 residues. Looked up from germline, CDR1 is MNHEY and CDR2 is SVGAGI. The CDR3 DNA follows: TGTGCCAGCAGTTACTCGATACCAGGGGGCTATGGCTACACCTTC. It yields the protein CASSYSIPGGYGYTF.

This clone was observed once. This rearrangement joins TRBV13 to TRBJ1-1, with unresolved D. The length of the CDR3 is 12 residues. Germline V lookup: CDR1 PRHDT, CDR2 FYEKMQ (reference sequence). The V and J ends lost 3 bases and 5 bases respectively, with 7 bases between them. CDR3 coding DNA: TGTGCCAGCAGCTTTGGAGGAACTGAAGCTTTCTTT. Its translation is CASSFGGTEAFF.

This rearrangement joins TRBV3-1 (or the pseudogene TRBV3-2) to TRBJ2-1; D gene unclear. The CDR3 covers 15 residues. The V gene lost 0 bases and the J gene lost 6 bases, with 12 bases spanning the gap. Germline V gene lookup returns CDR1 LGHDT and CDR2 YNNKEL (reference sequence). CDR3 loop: CASSQEWFSPNEQFF. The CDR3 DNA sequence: TGTGCCAGCAGCCAAGAATGGTTCAGTCCCAATGAGCAGTTCTTC.

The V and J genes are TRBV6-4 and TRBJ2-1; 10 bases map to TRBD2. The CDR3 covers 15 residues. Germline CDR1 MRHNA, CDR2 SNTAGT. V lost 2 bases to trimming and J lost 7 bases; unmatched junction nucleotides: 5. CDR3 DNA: TGTGCCAGCAGTGACCAAGCGGGGGGGCCGAATGAGCAGTTCTTC. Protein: CASSDQAGGPNEQFF.

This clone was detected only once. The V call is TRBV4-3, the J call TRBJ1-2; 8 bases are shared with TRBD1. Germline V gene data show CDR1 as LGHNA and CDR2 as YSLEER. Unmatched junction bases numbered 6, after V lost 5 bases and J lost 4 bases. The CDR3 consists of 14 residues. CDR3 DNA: TGCGCCAGCAGCTCAAGGACAGGGACCTATGGCTACACCTTC. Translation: CASSSRTGTYGYTF.

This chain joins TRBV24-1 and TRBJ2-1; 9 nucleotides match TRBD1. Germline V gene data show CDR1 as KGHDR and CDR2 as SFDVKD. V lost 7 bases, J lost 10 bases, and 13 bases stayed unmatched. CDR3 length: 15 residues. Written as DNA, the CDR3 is TGTGCCACCAGAGCCGGGACAGGGCTTTTTAGGGAGCAGTTCTTC. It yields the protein CATRAGTGLFREQFF.

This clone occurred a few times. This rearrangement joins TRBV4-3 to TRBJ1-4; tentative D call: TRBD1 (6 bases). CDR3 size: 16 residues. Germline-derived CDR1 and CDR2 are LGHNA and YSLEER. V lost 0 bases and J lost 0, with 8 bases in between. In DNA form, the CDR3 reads TGCGCCAGCAGCCAAGATCCAGGGGCAACTAATGAAAAACTGTTTTTT. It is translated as CASSQDPGATNEKLFF.

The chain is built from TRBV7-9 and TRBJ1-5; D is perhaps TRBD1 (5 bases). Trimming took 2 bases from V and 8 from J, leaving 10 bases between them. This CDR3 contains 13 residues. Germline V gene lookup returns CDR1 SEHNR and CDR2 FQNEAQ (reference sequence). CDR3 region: CASSLQGREPQHF. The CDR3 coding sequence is TGTGCCAGCAGCTTACAGGGCCGGGAGCCCCAGCATTTT.

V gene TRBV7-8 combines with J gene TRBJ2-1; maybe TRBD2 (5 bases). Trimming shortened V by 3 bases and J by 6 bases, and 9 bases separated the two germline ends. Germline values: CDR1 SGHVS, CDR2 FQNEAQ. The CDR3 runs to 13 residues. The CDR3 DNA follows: TGTGCCAGCAGCTTCCGGGATTTCAATGAGCAGTTCTTC. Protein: CASSFRDFNEQFF. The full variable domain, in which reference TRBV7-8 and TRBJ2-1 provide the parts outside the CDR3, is GAGVSQSPRYKVAKRGQDVALRCDPISGHVSLFWYQQALGQGPEFLTYFQNEAQLDKSGLPSDRFFAERPEGSVSTLKIQRTQQEDSAVYLCASSFRDFNEQFFGPGTRLTVL.

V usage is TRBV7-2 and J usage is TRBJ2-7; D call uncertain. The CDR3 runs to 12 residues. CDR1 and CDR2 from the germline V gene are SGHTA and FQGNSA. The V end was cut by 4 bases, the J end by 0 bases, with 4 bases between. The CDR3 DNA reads TGTGCCAGCAGCTACACCTCCTACGAGCAGTACTTC. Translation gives CASSYTSYEQYF.

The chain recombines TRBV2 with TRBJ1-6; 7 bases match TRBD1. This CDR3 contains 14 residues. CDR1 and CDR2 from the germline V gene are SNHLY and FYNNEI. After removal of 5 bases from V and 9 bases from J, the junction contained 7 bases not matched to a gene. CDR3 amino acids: CASSWTNRGSPLHF. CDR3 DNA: TGTGCCAGCAGTTGGACCAACAGGGGTTCACCCCTCCACTTT.

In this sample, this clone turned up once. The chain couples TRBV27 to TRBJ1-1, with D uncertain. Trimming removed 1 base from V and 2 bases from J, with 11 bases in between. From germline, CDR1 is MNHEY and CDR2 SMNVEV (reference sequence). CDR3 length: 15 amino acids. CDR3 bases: TGTGCCAGCAGTTTATTTCCGGGTTCCAACACTGAAGCTTTCTTT. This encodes CASSLFPGSNTEAFF.

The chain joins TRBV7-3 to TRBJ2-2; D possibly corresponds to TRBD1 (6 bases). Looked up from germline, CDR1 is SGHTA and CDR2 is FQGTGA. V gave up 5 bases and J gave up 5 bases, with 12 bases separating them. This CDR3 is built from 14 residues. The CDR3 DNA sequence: TGTGCCAGCAGCCGGAACAGGGCTACCGGGGAGCTGTTTTTT. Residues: CASSRNRATGELFF.

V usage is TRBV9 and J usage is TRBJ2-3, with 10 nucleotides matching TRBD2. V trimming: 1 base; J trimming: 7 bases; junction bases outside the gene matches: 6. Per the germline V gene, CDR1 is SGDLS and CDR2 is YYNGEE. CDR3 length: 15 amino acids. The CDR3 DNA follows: TGTGCCAGCAGCGTAAGCCTAGCGGGAGCCAATACGCAGTATTTT. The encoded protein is CASSVSLAGANTQYF.

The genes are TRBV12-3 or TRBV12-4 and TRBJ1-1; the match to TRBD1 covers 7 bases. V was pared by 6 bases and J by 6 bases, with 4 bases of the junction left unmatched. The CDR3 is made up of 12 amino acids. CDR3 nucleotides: TGTGCCAGCAGCAACAGGGGACCTGAAGCTTTCTTT. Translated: CASSNRGPEAFF.

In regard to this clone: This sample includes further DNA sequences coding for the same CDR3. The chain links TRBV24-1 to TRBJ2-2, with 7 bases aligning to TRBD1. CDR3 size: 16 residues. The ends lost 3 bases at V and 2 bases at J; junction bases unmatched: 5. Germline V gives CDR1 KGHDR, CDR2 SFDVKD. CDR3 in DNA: TGTGCCACCAGTGATCGGACAGGCCTCAACACCGGGGAGCTGTTTTTT. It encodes CATSDRTGLNTGELFF.